The clone carrying this T cell receptor (beta chain) was detected only a few times. Antigen unknown. The sample comes from a study of T cell responses to AZD1222 COVID-19 vaccine. Using immunoSEQ multiplex PCR, the repertoire was profiled, and TCRdb retains in-frame clones only, with some absent. The table has under 95,000 clones, about 83% seen once. The CDR3 spans 13 residues. The germline V gene has CDR1 SNHLY and CDR2 FYNNEI. Trimming cost V 10 bases and J 0 bases, with 10 bases left between them. Study-wide points: Two AZD1222 administrations were followed by greater Spike-specific TCR breadth and depth.

The clonotype was recovered from an adult who received the AZD1222 COVID-19 vaccine. The source was peripheral blood, collected 28 days after the second AZD1222 dose. The chain employs TRBV2 and TRBJ1-5; D is uncertain. The CDR3 here is CATKGDSNQPQHF. For the CDR3, the DNA is TGTGCCACTAAGGGAGATAGCAATCAGCCCCAGCATTTT.